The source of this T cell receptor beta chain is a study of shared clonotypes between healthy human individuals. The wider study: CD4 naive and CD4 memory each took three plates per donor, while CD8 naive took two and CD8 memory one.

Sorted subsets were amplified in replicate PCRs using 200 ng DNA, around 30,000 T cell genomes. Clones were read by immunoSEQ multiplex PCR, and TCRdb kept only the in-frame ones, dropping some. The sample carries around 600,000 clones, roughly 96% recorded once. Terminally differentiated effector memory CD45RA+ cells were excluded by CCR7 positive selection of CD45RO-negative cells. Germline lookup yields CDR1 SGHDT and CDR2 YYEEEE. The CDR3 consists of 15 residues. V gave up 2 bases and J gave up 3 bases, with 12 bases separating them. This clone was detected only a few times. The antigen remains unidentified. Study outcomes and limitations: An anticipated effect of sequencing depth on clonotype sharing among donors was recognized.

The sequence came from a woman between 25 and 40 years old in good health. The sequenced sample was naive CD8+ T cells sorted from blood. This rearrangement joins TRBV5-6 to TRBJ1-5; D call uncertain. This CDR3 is CASSLGRQYNQPQHF. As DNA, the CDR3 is TGTGCCAGCAGCTTAGGGCGGCAGTACAATCAGCCCCAGCATTTT.